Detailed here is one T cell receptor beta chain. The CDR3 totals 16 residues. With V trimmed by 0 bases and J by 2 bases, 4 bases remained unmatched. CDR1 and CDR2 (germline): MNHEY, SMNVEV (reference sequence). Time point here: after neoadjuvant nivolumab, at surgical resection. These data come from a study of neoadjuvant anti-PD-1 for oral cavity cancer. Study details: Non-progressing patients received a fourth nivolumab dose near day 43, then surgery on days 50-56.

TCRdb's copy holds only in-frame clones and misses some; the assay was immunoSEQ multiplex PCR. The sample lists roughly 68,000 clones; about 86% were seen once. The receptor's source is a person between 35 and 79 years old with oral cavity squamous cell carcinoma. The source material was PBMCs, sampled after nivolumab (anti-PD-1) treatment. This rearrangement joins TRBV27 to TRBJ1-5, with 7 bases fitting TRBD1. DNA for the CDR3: TGTGCCAGCAGTTTATCAGGCACAGGGGGCAATCAGCCCCAGCATTTT. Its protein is CASSLSGTGGNQPQHF.